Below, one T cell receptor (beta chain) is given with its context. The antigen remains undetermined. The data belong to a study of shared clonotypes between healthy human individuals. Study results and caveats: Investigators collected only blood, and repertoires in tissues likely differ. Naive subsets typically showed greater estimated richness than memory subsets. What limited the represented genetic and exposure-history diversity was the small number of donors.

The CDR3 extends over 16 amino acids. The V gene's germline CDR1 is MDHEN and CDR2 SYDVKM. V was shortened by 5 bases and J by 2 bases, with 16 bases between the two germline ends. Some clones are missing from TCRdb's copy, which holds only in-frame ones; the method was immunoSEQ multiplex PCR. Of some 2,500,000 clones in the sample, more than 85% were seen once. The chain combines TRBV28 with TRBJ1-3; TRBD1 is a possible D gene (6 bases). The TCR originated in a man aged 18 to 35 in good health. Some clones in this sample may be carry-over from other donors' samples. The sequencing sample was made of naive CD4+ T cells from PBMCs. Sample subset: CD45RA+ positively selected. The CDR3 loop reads CASSPSLGATGNTIYF. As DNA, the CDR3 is TGTGCCAGCAGTCCCTCTCTGGGGGCAACTGGAAACACCATATATTTT.